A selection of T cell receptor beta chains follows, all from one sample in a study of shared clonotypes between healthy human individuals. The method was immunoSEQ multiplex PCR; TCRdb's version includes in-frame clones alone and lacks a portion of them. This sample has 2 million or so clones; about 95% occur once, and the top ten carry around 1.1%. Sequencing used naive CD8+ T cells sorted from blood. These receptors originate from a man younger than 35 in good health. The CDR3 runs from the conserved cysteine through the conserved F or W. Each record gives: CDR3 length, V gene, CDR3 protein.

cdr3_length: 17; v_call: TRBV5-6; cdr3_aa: CASSLIVGGANTGELFF
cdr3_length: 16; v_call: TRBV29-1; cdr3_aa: CSVEQVGGGSTDTQYF
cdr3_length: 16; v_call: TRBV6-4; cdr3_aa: CASSDIAGGPYNEQFF
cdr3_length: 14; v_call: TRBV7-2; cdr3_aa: CASSHGTGSYEQYF
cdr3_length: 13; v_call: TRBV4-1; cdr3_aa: CASSHLNTGELFF
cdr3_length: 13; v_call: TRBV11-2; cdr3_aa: CASSLVLSGEQYF
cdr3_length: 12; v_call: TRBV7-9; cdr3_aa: CASSLSGYGYTF
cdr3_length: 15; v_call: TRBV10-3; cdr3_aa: CAISDGTSGNNEQFF
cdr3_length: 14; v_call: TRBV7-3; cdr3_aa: CASSSGGPGDTQYF
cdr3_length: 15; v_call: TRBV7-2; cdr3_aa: CASSLWDRGVDGYTF
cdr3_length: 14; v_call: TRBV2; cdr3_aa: CASKEQGWAYEQYF
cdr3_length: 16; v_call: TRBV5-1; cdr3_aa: CASSWDSGQFYNEQFF
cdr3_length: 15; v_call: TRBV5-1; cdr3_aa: CASSLGTIRGYEQYF
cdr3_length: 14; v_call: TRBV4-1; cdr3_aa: CASSPSNFNTEAFF
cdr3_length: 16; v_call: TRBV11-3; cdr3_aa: CASSLEATGAYNEQFF
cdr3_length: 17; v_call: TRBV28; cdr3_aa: CASSSTGGWGDTGELFF
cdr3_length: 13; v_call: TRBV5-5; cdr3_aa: CASSLAGRYEQYF
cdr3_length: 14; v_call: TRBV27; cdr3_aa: CASSYGVNTGELFF
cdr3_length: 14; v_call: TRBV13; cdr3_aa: CASSLRDSGNTIYF
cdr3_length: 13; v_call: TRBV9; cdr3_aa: CASRGPREETQYF
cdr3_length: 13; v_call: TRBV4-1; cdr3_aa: CASIDPLSYTIYF
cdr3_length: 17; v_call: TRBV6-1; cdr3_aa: CASSEEAASPSNTEAFF
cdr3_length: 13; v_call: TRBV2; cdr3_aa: CASRETQDWYYTF
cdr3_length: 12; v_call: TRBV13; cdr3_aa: CASSLGGQPQHF
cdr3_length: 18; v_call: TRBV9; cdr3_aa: CASSVGIAGTPNSYGYTF
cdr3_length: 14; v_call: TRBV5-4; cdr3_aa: CASSIAGLSYEQYF
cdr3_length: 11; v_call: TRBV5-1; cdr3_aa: CASSLEYEQYF
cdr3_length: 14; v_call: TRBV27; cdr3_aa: CASSLGTSAYEQYF
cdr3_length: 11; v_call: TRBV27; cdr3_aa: CASSFGDEQYF
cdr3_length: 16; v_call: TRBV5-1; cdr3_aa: CASSLRGIRNTGELFF
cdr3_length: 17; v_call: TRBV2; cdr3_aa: CARSQASGRAITDTQYF
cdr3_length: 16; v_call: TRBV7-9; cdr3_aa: CASSFPGRGEKEKLFF
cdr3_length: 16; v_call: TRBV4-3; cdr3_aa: CASSQDWDGYTDTQYF
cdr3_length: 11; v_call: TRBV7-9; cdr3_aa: CASSLGWEQFF
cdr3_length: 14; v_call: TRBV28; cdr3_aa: CASRKTQYQETQYF